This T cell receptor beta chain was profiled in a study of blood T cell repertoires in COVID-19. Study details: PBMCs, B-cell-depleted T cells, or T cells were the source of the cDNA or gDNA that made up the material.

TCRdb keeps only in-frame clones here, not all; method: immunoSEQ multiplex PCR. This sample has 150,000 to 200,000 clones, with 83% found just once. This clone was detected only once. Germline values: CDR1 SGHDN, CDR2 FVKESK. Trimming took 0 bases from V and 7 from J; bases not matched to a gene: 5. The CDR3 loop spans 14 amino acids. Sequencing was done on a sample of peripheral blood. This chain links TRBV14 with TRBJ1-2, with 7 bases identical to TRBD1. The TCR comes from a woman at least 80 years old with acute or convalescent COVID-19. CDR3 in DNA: TGTGCCAGCAGCCAAGACTTGAGGGGGCTTGGCTACACCTTC. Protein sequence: CASSQDLRGLGYTF.